A selection of T cell receptor beta chains follows, all from one sample in a study of response to subunit inactivated influenza vaccine. TCRdb recomputed calls from the RT-PCR reads with MiXCR, one row per CDR3 protein. This sample yields 550,000 to 600,000 distinct CDR3 sequences, of which 12% are seen a single time; 10% belongs to the top ten. The sequencing here drew on PBMCs from blood, taken on the day of vaccination. Receptors originate from a man aged 45 to 65 who received an inactivated influenza vaccine. Each CDR3 is given without its conserved first and last residue.

v_call	cdr3_aa
TRBV9	ASSVGGGGGELF
TRBV6-2/TRBV6-3	ASSYLETHPGELF
TRBV6-2/TRBV6-3	ASSYFGQSYNEQF
TRBV7-6	ASSLGPGSQETQY
TRBV18	ASSPRSRVPETQY
TRBV20-1	SARDTGNQPQH
TRBV28	ASSPPHLGTEAF
TRBV2	ASSVGLAGYEQF
TRBV5-1	ASSSGAGGTEAF
TRBV2	ASSEGTGLGETQY
TRBV10-3	AISEFGKREVPYEQY
TRBV27	ASRASGGKEQF
TRBV11-1	ASSLWGRTYNEQF
TRBV7-2	ASSLKGYNSPLH
TRBV2	ATRDSSPKPNTGELF
TRBV20-1	SSDPLGQPQH
TRBV18	ASSPRTEGLETQY
TRBV7-9	ASSKTGGYTGELF
TRBV27	ASSLFPKDTQY
TRBV18	ASSPRTSGISNEQF
TRBV14	ASSQREYSYEQY
TRBV12-3/TRBV12-4	ASRLTVPGELF
TRBV18	ASSERRDTGELF
TRBV14	ASSGRGTEAF
TRBV12-3/TRBV12-4	ASSSLGAELNEKLF
TRBV29-1	SVEDEDLKLETQY
TRBV20-1	SAPGDTFYEQY
TRBV5-1	ASSLRHGKNTGELF
TRBV5-1	ASSSTGPYNEQF
TRBV5-1	ASRRGVGPNYGYT
TRBV7-2	ASSRTGTSGFYEQY
TRBV3-1	ASSQRDKGEQY
TRBV28	ASSPALDRAEETQY
TRBV5-1	ASSLTGMETQY
TRBV12-3/TRBV12-4	ASSLAGRDGTGELF
TRBV28	ASRNPPGQGASPLH
TRBV2	ASRSDRLAKNIQY
TRBV11-3	ASSPHRGRTGELF
TRBV10-3	ATFDRDRRLSGANVLT
TRBV7-8	ASRPPGLAGGIGTGELF